These T cell receptor beta chains were read from a single sample in a study of stem cell transplantation in POMP-related autoinflammatory disease. Generated by immunoSEQ multiplex PCR, the TCRdb table keeps only in-frame clones and is missing some. The sample consists of some 65,000 clones, under 95% of them appearing once. The sample in question was CD4+ T cells from PBMCs, obtained after stem cell transplantation. The receptors originated from a human patient with POMP-related autoinflammation and immune dysregulation (PRAID). Part of the T cell pool may stem from the graft donor. CDR3s include the opening cysteine and the closing phenylalanine or tryptophan. The order of the fields is V gene, D gene, clone size, J gene, CDR3 protein, CDR3 DNA. D genes are given only for firm matches. The size entry is marked missing in some rows and otherwise reads once, few, many or a size class.

V gene: TRBV28; D gene: TRBD2; clone size: -; J gene: TRBJ2-2; CDR3 protein: CATQSGGAGGATGELFF; CDR3 DNA: TGTGCCACCCAATCTGGTGGAGCGGGGGGCGCCACCGGGGAGCTGTTTTTT
V gene: TRBV10-3; D gene: -; clone size: -; J gene: TRBJ2-3; CDR3 protein: CAITDSPGPGSTDTQYF; CDR3 DNA: TGTGCCATCACCGATTCCCCCGGACCGGGGAGCACAGATACGCAGTATTTT
V gene: TRBV10-3; D gene: -; clone size: once; J gene: TRBJ2-1; CDR3 protein: CAISESTIGGSNNEQFF; CDR3 DNA: TGTGCCATCAGTGAGTCGACGATTGGGGGCTCGAACAACGAGCAGTTCTTC
V gene: TRBV5-6; D gene: -; clone size: -; J gene: TRBJ1-2; CDR3 protein: CASSPFDDGPLWGNYGYTF; CDR3 DNA: TGTGCCAGCAGCCCCTTCGATGACGGTCCATTATGGGGTAACTATGGCTACACCTTC
V gene: TRBV10-1; D gene: -; clone size: -; J gene: TRBJ2-3; CDR3 protein: CASSTDFYGDTQYF; CDR3 DNA: TGCGCCAGCAGTACCGACTTCTATGGGGATACGCAGTATTTT
V gene: TRBV5-1; D gene: TRBD2; clone size: -; J gene: TRBJ2-2; CDR3 protein: CASRPRSGSTGELFF; CDR3 DNA: TGCGCCAGCAGACCTAGAAGCGGGAGCACCGGGGAGCTGTTTTTT
V gene: TRBV3-1/TRBV3-2; D gene: TRBD2; clone size: -; J gene: TRBJ2-2; CDR3 protein: CASSSQRTSGRAFTETTGELFF; CDR3 DNA: TGTGCCAGCAGCTCCCAACGGACTAGCGGGAGGGCCTTTACGGAGACCACCGGGGAGCTGTTTTTT
V gene: TRBV6-6; D gene: TRBD1; clone size: -; J gene: TRBJ2-2; CDR3 protein: CASGQGSTGELFF; CDR3 DNA: TGTGCCAGCGGACAGGGTTCCACCGGGGAGCTGTTTTTT
V gene: TRBV18; D gene: TRBD1; clone size: -; J gene: TRBJ2-7; CDR3 protein: CASSPRTGGPYEQYF; CDR3 DNA: TGTGCCAGCTCACCCCGGACAGGGGGCCCCTACGAGCAGTACTTC
V gene: TRBV25-1; D gene: TRBD1; clone size: -; J gene: TRBJ2-3; CDR3 protein: CASSRRTGMVADTQYF; CDR3 DNA: TGTGCCAGCAGTAGAAGGACAGGGATGGTCGCAGATACGCAGTATTTT
V gene: TRBV19; D gene: -; clone size: -; J gene: TRBJ2-1; CDR3 protein: CASSTQLYNEQFF; CDR3 DNA: TGTGCCAGCTCGACACAACTTTACAATGAGCAGTTCTTC
V gene: TRBV25-1; D gene: TRBD1; clone size: -; J gene: TRBJ1-1; CDR3 protein: CASSVSLPGGGTEAFF; CDR3 DNA: TGTGCCAGCAGTGTTTCCCTTCCAGGGGGCGGCACTGAAGCTTTCTTT
V gene: TRBV29-1; D gene: TRBD1; clone size: -; J gene: TRBJ1-2; CDR3 protein: CSVGDRVYGYTF; CDR3 DNA: TGCAGCGTTGGGGACAGGGTCTATGGCTACACCTTC
V gene: TRBV10-3; D gene: -; clone size: -; J gene: TRBJ1-6; CDR3 protein: CAISESGRTNSPLHF; CDR3 DNA: TGTGCCATCAGTGAGTCGGGACGGACTAATTCACCCCTCCACTTT
V gene: TRBV28; D gene: -; clone size: -; J gene: TRBJ1-3; CDR3 protein: CASSLGTYRSGNTIYF; CDR3 DNA: TGTGCCAGCAGCCTCGGGACTTACCGCTCTGGAAACACCATATATTTT
V gene: TRBV9; D gene: -; clone size: few; J gene: TRBJ1-2; CDR3 protein: CASSVADSPDYGYTF; CDR3 DNA: TGTGCCAGCAGCGTAGCGGACAGCCCTGACTATGGCTACACCTTC
V gene: TRBV9; D gene: TRBD2; clone size: -; J gene: TRBJ2-3; CDR3 protein: CASSVREGSTDTQYF; CDR3 DNA: TGTGCCAGCAGCGTCAGGGAGGGTAGCACAGATACGCAGTATTTT
V gene: TRBV28; D gene: TRBD1; clone size: -; J gene: TRBJ1-3; CDR3 protein: CASRRDRVYGNTIYF; CDR3 DNA: TGTGCCAGCAGAAGGGACAGGGTTTATGGAAACACCATATATTTT
V gene: TRBV5-4; D gene: TRBD2; clone size: -; J gene: TRBJ2-1; CDR3 protein: CASSTPGTSGRNEQFF; CDR3 DNA: TGTGCCAGCAGCACTCCTGGGACTAGCGGGAGGAATGAGCAGTTCTTC
V gene: TRBV9; D gene: TRBD2; clone size: -; J gene: TRBJ2-2; CDR3 protein: CASTTSGPTGELFF; CDR3 DNA: TGTGCCAGCACAACTAGCGGACCCACCGGGGAGCTGTTTTTT
V gene: TRBV9; D gene: -; clone size: -; J gene: TRBJ2-2; CDR3 protein: CASSKGGRPNTGELFF; CDR3 DNA: TGTGCCAGCAGCAAAGGGGGACGCCCGAACACCGGGGAGCTGTTTTTT
V gene: TRBV24-1; D gene: TRBD1; clone size: -; J gene: TRBJ2-3; CDR3 protein: CATSDPTGGTDTQYF; CDR3 DNA: TGTGCCACCAGTGATCCGACAGGGGGCACAGATACGCAGTATTTT
V gene: TRBV5-5; D gene: -; clone size: -; J gene: TRBJ1-1; CDR3 protein: CASSLVRENTEAFF; CDR3 DNA: TGTGCCAGCAGCTTGGTGAGAGAGAACACTGAAGCTTTCTTT
V gene: TRBV5-1; D gene: -; clone size: -; J gene: TRBJ2-5; CDR3 protein: CASSLAGQLQETQYF; CDR3 DNA: TGCGCCAGCAGCTTGGCCGGGCAGTTACAAGAGACCCAGTACTTC
V gene: TRBV7-2; D gene: -; clone size: -; J gene: TRBJ1-6; CDR3 protein: CASSLGQVLNSPLHF; CDR3 DNA: TGTGCCAGCAGCTTGGGCCAGGTACTGAATTCACCCCTCCACTTT
V gene: TRBV19; D gene: -; clone size: -; J gene: TRBJ2-5; CDR3 protein: CASRRSGNQETQYF; CDR3 DNA: TGTGCCAGTAGACGTTCCGGGAACCAAGAGACCCAGTACTTC
V gene: TRBV7-2; D gene: -; clone size: -; J gene: TRBJ1-2; CDR3 protein: CASSLARGYGYTF; CDR3 DNA: TGTGCCAGCAGCTTAGCGCGGGGCTATGGCTACACCTTC
V gene: TRBV14; D gene: -; clone size: -; J gene: TRBJ2-1; CDR3 protein: CASSQVLGGLDNEQFF; CDR3 DNA: TGTGCCAGCAGCCAAGTCCTCGGGGGCCTGGACAATGAGCAGTTCTTC
V gene: TRBV13; D gene: -; clone size: few; J gene: TRBJ2-7; CDR3 protein: CASSSDRFEYEQYF; CDR3 DNA: TGTGCCAGCAGCTCAGACAGGTTCGAGTACGAGCAGTACTTC
V gene: TRBV9; D gene: TRBD1; clone size: -; J gene: TRBJ2-1; CDR3 protein: CASSVEPGGDQFF; CDR3 DNA: TGTGCCAGCAGCGTAGAACCAGGGGGTGATCAGTTCTTC
V gene: TRBV28; D gene: TRBD1; clone size: -; J gene: TRBJ1-4; CDR3 protein: CASSSPHRGRPSSTNEKLFF; CDR3 DNA: TGTGCCAGCAGTTCCCCCCACAGGGGGCGGCCCTCTTCAACTAATGAAAAACTGTTTTTT
V gene: TRBV28; D gene: TRBD1; clone size: -; J gene: TRBJ2-7; CDR3 protein: CASSWDRANYEQYF; CDR3 DNA: TGTGCCAGCAGTTGGGACAGGGCAAATTACGAGCAGTACTTC
V gene: TRBV7-9; D gene: -; clone size: -; J gene: TRBJ2-7; CDR3 protein: CASSSLVGYEQYF; CDR3 DNA: TGTGCCAGCAGCTCTCTCGTCGGGTACGAGCAGTACTTC
V gene: TRBV5-1; D gene: -; clone size: -; J gene: TRBJ2-2; CDR3 protein: CASSPQLAENTGELFF; CDR3 DNA: TGCGCCAGCAGCCCACAACTAGCAGAGAACACCGGGGAGCTGTTTTTT
V gene: TRBV6-5; D gene: TRBD1; clone size: -; J gene: TRBJ2-5; CDR3 protein: CASSFPSTGWQETQYF; CDR3 DNA: TGTGCCAGCAGTTTTCCTTCGACAGGGTGGCAAGAGACCCAGTACTTC
V gene: TRBV28; D gene: TRBD1; clone size: -; J gene: TRBJ2-5; CDR3 protein: CASTRQGEETQYF; CDR3 DNA: TGTGCCAGCACGAGACAGGGAGAAGAGACCCAGTACTTC
V gene: TRBV19; D gene: TRBD1; clone size: -; J gene: TRBJ1-3; CDR3 protein: CASGQGAAGNTIYF; CDR3 DNA: TGTGCCAGTGGACAGGGGGCAGCGGGAAACACCATATATTTT
V gene: TRBV27; D gene: -; clone size: once; J gene: TRBJ1-4; CDR3 protein: CASRPTRASEKLFF; CDR3 DNA: TGTGCCAGCAGGCCTACACGGGCAAGTGAAAAACTGTTTTTT
V gene: TRBV6-1; D gene: TRBD2; clone size: -; J gene: TRBJ2-1; CDR3 protein: CASSELAGGPNEQFF; CDR3 DNA: TGTGCCAGCAGTGAACTGGCGGGGGGGCCCAATGAGCAGTTCTTC
V gene: TRBV5-4; D gene: -; clone size: -; J gene: TRBJ2-3; CDR3 protein: CASSLGIAAHTDTQYF; CDR3 DNA: TGTGCCAGCAGCTTGGGTATAGCGGCTCACACAGATACGCAGTATTTT
V gene: TRBV7-3; D gene: TRBD2; clone size: -; J gene: TRBJ2-2; CDR3 protein: CASSPIGAGDTGELFF; CDR3 DNA: TGTGCCAGCAGCCCAATCGGGGCGGGAGACACCGGGGAGCTGTTTTTT
V gene: TRBV27; D gene: TRBD1; clone size: -; J gene: TRBJ1-5; CDR3 protein: CASSSRDRYYSNQPQHF; CDR3 DNA: TGTGCCAGCAGTTCCCGGGACAGGTACTATAGCAATCAGCCCCAGCATTTT
V gene: TRBV7-2; D gene: -; clone size: -; J gene: TRBJ1-1; CDR3 protein: CASSTFFNTEAFF; CDR3 DNA: TGTGCCAGCAGCACATTCTTTAACACTGAAGCTTTCTTT
V gene: TRBV5-1; D gene: TRBD1; clone size: -; J gene: TRBJ2-2; CDR3 protein: CASTTGGQGTGELFF; CDR3 DNA: TGCGCCAGCACCACAGGGGGACAGGGCACCGGGGAGCTGTTTTTT
V gene: TRBV5-4; D gene: TRBD1; clone size: once; J gene: TRBJ1-2; CDR3 protein: CASSLAGGSGGYTF; CDR3 DNA: TGTGCCAGCAGCCTCGCAGGGGGCTCAGGTGGCTACACCTTC
V gene: TRBV5-1; D gene: TRBD1; clone size: -; J gene: TRBJ1-2; CDR3 protein: CASSTDRVGGYTF; CDR3 DNA: TGCGCCAGCAGCACGGACAGGGTGGGAGGCTACACCTTC
V gene: TRBV5-1; D gene: TRBD2; clone size: -; J gene: TRBJ2-5; CDR3 protein: CASSLAPGGGTETQYF; CDR3 DNA: TGCGCCAGCAGCTTGGCCCCCGGCGGGGGGACAGAGACCCAGTACTTC
V gene: TRBV19; D gene: -; clone size: -; J gene: TRBJ1-5; CDR3 protein: CASSIDQGNNQPQHF; CDR3 DNA: TGTGCCAGTAGTATAGATCAAGGGAACAATCAGCCCCAGCATTTT
V gene: TRBV3-1/TRBV3-2; D gene: TRBD2; clone size: -; J gene: TRBJ2-3; CDR3 protein: CASSPSGGGDTQYF; CDR3 DNA: TGTGCCAGCAGCCCTAGCGGGGGAGGGGATACGCAGTATTTT
V gene: TRBV6-5; D gene: TRBD1; clone size: -; J gene: TRBJ1-5; CDR3 protein: CASSGTGGVQPQHF; CDR3 DNA: TGTGCCAGCAGCGGGACAGGGGGCGTTCAGCCCCAGCATTTT